This is a list of T cell receptor beta chains from one sample in a study of cytomegalovirus exposure and HLA in healthy donors. The data were produced by immunoSEQ multiplex PCR, yet TCRdb's version contains in-frame clones alone and is incomplete. This table holds under 150,000 clones, roughly 80% found once. The specimen sequenced was PBMCs. These receptors were taken from a boy between 2 and 10 years old in good health and CMV-seronegative. CDR3s include the opening cysteine and the closing phenylalanine or tryptophan. The order of the fields is CDR3 length, clone size, V gene, D gene, J gene, CDR3 DNA, CDR3 protein. D genes are given only for firm matches. Only part of the rows carry a size: once, few, many, or a class if the clone is expanded.

>13|.|TRBV7-3|.|TRBJ2-7
TGTGCCAGCAGCCAAGCCCAATTAACCGAGCAGTACTTC
CASSQAQLTEQYF
>15|.|TRBV10-3|.|TRBJ2-3
TGTGCCATCAGTGTAGGAAACGGAGAGGCAGATACGCAGTATTTT
CAISVGNGEADTQYF
>14|few|TRBV5-4|TRBD1|TRBJ1-1
TGTGCCAGCACCTTACAGGGGGCGTTCACTGAAGCTTTCTTT
CASTLQGAFTEAFF
>14|.|TRBV5-4|TRBD1|TRBJ2-5
TGTGCCAGCAGCGCCAACAGGGGCCAAGAGACCCAGTACTTC
CASSANRGQETQYF
>13|.|TRBV19|.|TRBJ2-5
TGTGCCAGTAGTATTACGGGGGTCGAGACCCAGTACTTC
CASSITGVETQYF
>15|once|TRBV5-4|.|TRBJ2-1
TGTGCCAGCATTGAGGGCCCAAACAGGGAAGTCGAGCAGTTCTTC
CASIEGPNREVEQFF
>15|.|TRBV7-9|TRBD1|TRBJ2-3
TGTGCCAGCAGCCCAGGGACAGGGGGCACAGATACGCAGTATTTT
CASSPGTGGTDTQYF
>14|.|TRBV11-3|.|TRBJ2-3
TGTGCCAGCAGGTTAGGCGGAGGCACAGATACGCAGTATTTT
CASRLGGGTDTQYF
>14|.|TRBV9|.|TRBJ2-5
TGTGCCAGCAGCGTGGGGCCTTCCCCCGAGGACCAGTACTTC
CASSVGPSPEDQYF
>18|.|TRBV28|.|TRBJ1-1
TGTGCCAGCAGTTTATACCCTGTGACAGAAGAGTTGAACACTGAAGCTTTCTTT
CASSLYPVTEELNTEAFF
>14|.|TRBV11-2|.|TRBJ2-7
TGTGCCAGCAGCTTAGGTCTACAGTCCTACGAGCAGTACTTC
CASSLGLQSYEQYF
>16|.|TRBV6-6|TRBD1|TRBJ1-6
TGTGCCAGCAGTTACAGGGGGCTGGGGGATAATTCACCCCTCCACTTT
CASSYRGLGDNSPLHF
>16|.|TRBV7-2|TRBD1|TRBJ2-3
TGTGCCAGCAGCGGAAGGGACAGGGGAAGCACAGATACGCAGTATTTT
CASSGRDRGSTDTQYF
>15|.|TRBV6-6|TRBD1|TRBJ2-7
TGTGCCAGCAGTTCGACAGGGGAATCTTACTACGAGCAGTACTTC
CASSSTGESYYEQYF
>14|few|TRBV25-1|TRBD2|TRBJ2-7
TGTGCCAGCAGTGGGACTAGCGGGAGTTACGAGCAGTACTTC
CASSGTSGSYEQYF
>15|once|TRBV29-1|TRBD2|TRBJ2-3
TGCAGCGTTGAAGGACTAGCGGCAAGCACAGATACGCAGTATTTT
CSVEGLAASTDTQYF
>14|.|TRBV5-4|.|TRBJ2-1
TGTGCCAGCAGCTTGGAACCGGGGTCGGGTGAGCAGTTCTTC
CASSLEPGSGEQFF
>18|.|TRBV7-9|TRBD1|TRBJ2-4
TGTGCCAGCAGCTTAGACTCGGACAGGGGGCTAGCCAAAAACATTCAGTACTTC
CASSLDSDRGLAKNIQYF
>14|.|TRBV4-3|.|TRBJ2-7
TGCGCCAGCAGGAAAACCGGGGAGGCCCACGAGCAGTACTTC
CASRKTGEAHEQYF
>15|.|TRBV9|TRBD1|TRBJ1-2
TGTGCCAGCAGCGTAGGACAGGGATCAAACTATGGCTACACCTTC
CASSVGQGSNYGYTF
>15|.|TRBV5-1|TRBD2|TRBJ2-7
TGCGCCAGCAGCTTCGGGGGGATGACTTCCTACGAGCAGTACTTC
CASSFGGMTSYEQYF
>17|.|TRBV4-1|.|TRBJ2-5
TGCGCCAGCAGCCGAGAGGGGGGCAGCGGGAATCAAGAGACCCAGTACTTC
CASSREGGSGNQETQYF
>17|.|TRBV28|TRBD1|TRBJ1-4
TGTGCCAGCAGTTTATTGGACAGGGGGCCTGCTAATGAAAAACTGTTTTTT
CASSLLDRGPANEKLFF
>19|few|TRBV19|TRBD1|TRBJ1-2
TGTGCCAGTAGTCCCGAGCCGGGACAGGGGGCGACGAGAAACTATGGCTACACCTTC
CASSPEPGQGATRNYGYTF
>15|.|TRBV4-1|TRBD2|TRBJ2-5
TGCGCCAGCAGCCCGCTAGCGGGAGTCGGGGAGACCCAGTACTTC
CASSPLAGVGETQYF
>15|.|TRBV5-1|TRBD1|TRBJ1-4
TGCGCCAGCAGCTTGGATGGGGACAGATCTGAAAAACTGTTTTTT
CASSLDGDRSEKLFF
>12|.|TRBV5-1|.|TRBJ2-7
TGCGCCAGCAGAGATAGCTCCTACGAGCAGTACTTC
CASRDSSYEQYF
>14|.|TRBV19|.|TRBJ2-7
TGTGCCAGTAGTATCGTGGGGAGCTCCTACGAGCAGTACTTC
CASSIVGSSYEQYF
>14|.|TRBV6-5|.|TRBJ1-2
TGTGCCAGCAGACCACAGGGAACTAACTATGGCTACACCTTC
CASRPQGTNYGYTF
>14|.|TRBV28|TRBD1|TRBJ2-7
TGTGCCAGCAGGACCGGACAGGGGGGCTACGAGCAGTACTTC
CASRTGQGGYEQYF
>17|.|TRBV7-9|.|TRBJ2-3
TGTTCCAGCAGCTTAATGGCACAGCTAAGAGTTGGAGATACGCAGTATTTT
CSSSLMAQLRVGDTQYF
>13|.|TRBV7-2|TRBD1|TRBJ2-4
TGTGCCAGCCGCCGACAGGGGAGGTACATTCAGTACTTC
CASRRQGRYIQYF
>16|.|TRBV6-5|TRBD1|TRBJ2-2
TGTGCCAGCAGTTATGGGGGACAGGGCTACACCGGGGAGCTGTTTTTT
CASSYGGQGYTGELFF
>14|.|TRBV5-1|TRBD1|TRBJ2-7
TGCGCCAGCAGCTGGCGGACAGGGGGCTACGAGCAGTACTTC
CASSWRTGGYEQYF
>14|.|TRBV6-1|TRBD2|TRBJ2-7
TGTGCCAGCAGTCTGGCGGGGGGGGTCTACGAGCAGTACTTC
CASSLAGGVYEQYF
>16|.|TRBV5-4|.|TRBJ1-2
TGTGCCAGCAGCTTGCATTGGTACGGGATCAGGTATGGCTACACCTTC
CASSLHWYGIRYGYTF
>14|.|TRBV7-3|TRBD1|TRBJ1-2
TGTGCCAGCAGCGATACCTCCGGGACAGGGGGCTACACCTTC
CASSDTSGTGGYTF
>15|.|TRBV18|.|TRBJ2-7
TGTGCCAGCTCACCACCGAGGTTGCAGTCCTACGAGCAGTACTTC
CASSPPRLQSYEQYF
>14|.|TRBV5-1|.|TRBJ1-2
TGCGCCAGCAGCCCGTGGGGCCAGGACTATGGCTACACCTTC
CASSPWGQDYGYTF
>13|.|TRBV7-2|.|TRBJ1-2
TGCGCCAGCAGCTTAGAGAGGGAGATGGCTAGGACCTTC
CASSLEREMARTF